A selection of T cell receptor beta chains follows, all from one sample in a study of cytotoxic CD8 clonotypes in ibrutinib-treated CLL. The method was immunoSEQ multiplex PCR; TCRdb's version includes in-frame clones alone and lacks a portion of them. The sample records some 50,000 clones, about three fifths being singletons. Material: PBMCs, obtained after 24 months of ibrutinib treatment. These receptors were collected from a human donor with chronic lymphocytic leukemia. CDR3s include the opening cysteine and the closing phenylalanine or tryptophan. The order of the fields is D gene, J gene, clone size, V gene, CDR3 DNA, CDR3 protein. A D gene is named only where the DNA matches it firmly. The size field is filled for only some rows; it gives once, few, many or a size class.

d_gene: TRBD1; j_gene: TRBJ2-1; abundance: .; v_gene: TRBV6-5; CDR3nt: TGTGCCAGCAGTCAAAGACAGGGGTTGGGTGTTGGGCAGTTCTTC; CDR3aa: CASSQRQGLGVGQFF
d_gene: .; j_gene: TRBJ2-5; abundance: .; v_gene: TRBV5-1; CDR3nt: TGCGCCAGCAGCTTGTTAGGGTTTAGGGGAGAGACCCAGTACTTC; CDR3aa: CASSLLGFRGETQYF
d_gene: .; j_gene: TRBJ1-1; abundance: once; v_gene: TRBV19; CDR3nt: TGTGCCAGTAGTGCAAGAAATCGGGGGGACACTGAAGCTTTCTTT; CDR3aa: CASSARNRGDTEAFF
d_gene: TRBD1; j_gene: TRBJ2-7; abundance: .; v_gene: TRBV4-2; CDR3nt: TGTGCCAGCAGCCAAGATTCTCTGGACAGGGCCTCCGAGCAGTACTTC; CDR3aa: CASSQDSLDRASEQYF
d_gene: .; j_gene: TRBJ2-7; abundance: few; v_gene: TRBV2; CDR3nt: TGTGCCAGCAGTGGAATAGCAGGGTCGGGGTCCAGAATTGCCTACGAGCAGTACTTC; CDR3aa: CASSGIAGSGSRIAYEQYF
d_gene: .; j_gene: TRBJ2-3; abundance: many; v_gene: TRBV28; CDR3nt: TGTGCCAGCAGTTTCTTGTCTGGGACAGATACGCAGTATTTT; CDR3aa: CASSFLSGTDTQYF
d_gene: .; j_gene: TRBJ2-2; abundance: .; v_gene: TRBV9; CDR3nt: TGTGCCAGCAGCCCTCAAGACCAAACCGGGGAGCTGTTTTTT; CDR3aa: CASSPQDQTGELFF
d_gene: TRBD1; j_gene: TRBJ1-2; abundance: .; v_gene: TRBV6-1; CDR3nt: TGTGCCAGCAGTGGGTGGGACAGGGTAAATGGCTACACCTTC; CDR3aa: CASSGWDRVNGYTF
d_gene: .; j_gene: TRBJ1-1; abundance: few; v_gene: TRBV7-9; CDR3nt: TGTGCCAGCAGTTGGCCGGGGCAGAACACTGAAGCTTTCTTT; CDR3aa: CASSWPGQNTEAFF
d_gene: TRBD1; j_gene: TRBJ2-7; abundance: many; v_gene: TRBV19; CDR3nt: TGTGCCAGTAGTACGTCTGGACAGGCCTACGAGCAGTACTTC; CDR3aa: CASSTSGQAYEQYF
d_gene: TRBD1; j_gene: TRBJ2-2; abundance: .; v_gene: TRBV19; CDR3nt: TGTGCCAGTAGTTCCCGGGACAGGGTTCGCACCGGGGAGCTGTTTTTT; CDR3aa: CASSSRDRVRTGELFF
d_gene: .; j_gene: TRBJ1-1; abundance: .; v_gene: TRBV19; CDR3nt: TGTGCCAGTAGCAGGACTGTTGAAGCTTTCTTT; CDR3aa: CASSRTVEAFF
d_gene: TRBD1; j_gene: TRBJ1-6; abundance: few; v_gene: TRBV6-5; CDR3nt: TGTGCCAGCAGTTACGCCCTGAGGGGGCTGGATTCACCCCTCCACTTT; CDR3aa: CASSYALRGLDSPLHF
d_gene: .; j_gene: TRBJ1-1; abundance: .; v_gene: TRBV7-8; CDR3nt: TGTGCCAGCAGCACCCCGCGCCACACTGAAGCTTTCTTT; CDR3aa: CASSTPRHTEAFF
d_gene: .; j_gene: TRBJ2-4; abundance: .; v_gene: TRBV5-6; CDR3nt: TGTGCCAGCAGCCCCGGGGTACCGGGACTTCTAGCCAAAAACATTCAGTACTTC; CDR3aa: CASSPGVPGLLAKNIQYF
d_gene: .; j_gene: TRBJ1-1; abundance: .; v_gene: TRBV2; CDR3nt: TGTGCCAGCAGTGAAGGGGGGCGGTTGGCTGAAGCTTTCTTT; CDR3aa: CASSEGGRLAEAFF
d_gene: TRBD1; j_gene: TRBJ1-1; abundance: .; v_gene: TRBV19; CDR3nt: TGTGCCAGTAGAGCCAGCCACGTACAGGGGGCGCCTGAAGCTTTCTTT; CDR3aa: CASRASHVQGAPEAFF
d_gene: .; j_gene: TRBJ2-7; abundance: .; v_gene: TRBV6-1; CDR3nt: TGTGCCAGCAGTGAAGCGCTGACAGCCTACTACGAGCAGTACTTC; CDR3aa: CASSEALTAYYEQYF
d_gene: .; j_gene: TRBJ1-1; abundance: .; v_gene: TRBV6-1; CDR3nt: TGTGCCAGCATTTTTGGGCGGAGGGGGACTGAAGCTTTCTTT; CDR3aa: CASIFGRRGTEAFF
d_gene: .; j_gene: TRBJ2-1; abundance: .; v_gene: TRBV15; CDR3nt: TGTGCCACCAGCAGAGCTGGGGGGGAGCAGTTCTTC; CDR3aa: CATSRAGGEQFF
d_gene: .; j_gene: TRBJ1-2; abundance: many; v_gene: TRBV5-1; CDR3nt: TGCGCCAGCAGCTTGACAGGGTACGGCTACACCTTC; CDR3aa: CASSLTGYGYTF
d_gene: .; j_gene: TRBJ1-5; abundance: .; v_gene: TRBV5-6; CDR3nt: TGTGCCAGCAGCTTGGCCGGGTTTGATCAGCCCCAGCATTTT; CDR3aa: CASSLAGFDQPQHF
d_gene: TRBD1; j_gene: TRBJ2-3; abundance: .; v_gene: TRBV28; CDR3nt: TGTGCCAGCAGTTCGGGACAGGCAACAGATACGCAGTATTTT; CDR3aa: CASSSGQATDTQYF
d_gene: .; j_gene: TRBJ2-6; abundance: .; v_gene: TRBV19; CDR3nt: TGTGCTACGAAACCGGGTGCCTCTGGGGCCAACGTCCTGACTTTC; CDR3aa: CATKPGASGANVLTF
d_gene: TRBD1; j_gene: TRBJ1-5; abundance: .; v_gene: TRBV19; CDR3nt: TGTGCCAGTAGGAGGACAGGGAATAGCAATCAGCCCCAGCATTTT; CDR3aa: CASRRTGNSNQPQHF
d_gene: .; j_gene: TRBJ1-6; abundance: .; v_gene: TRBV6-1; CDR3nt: TGTGCCAGCAGTGAAGGGCCCGGAAGGACTTCACCCCTCCACTTT; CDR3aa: CASSEGPGRTSPLHF
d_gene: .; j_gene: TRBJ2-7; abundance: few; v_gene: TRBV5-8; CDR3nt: TGTGCCAGCAGCTTGATCTACGAGCAGTACTTC; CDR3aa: CASSLIYEQYF
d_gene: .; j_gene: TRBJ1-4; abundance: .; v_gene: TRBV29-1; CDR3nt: TGCAGCGTTGCGCACGGATATGAAAAACTGTTTTTT; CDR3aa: CSVAHGYEKLFF
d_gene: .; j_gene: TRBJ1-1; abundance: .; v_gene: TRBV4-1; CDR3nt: TGCGCCAGCAGCCAAGAGGGCTGGAGTACTGAAGCTTTCTTT; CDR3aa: CASSQEGWSTEAFF
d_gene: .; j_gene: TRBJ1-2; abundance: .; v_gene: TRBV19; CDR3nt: TGTGCCAGTAACATGGGACGGAACTATGGCTACACCTTC; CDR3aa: CASNMGRNYGYTF
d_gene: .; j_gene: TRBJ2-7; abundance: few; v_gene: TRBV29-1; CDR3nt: TGCAGCGTTGAAGATGTAGATTACGAGCAGTACTTC; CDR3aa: CSVEDVDYEQYF
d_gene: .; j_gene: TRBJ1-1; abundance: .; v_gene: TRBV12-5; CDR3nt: TGTGCTAGTGGTTTGCCTCCAGGGATGCCTGAAGCTTTCTTT; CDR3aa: CASGLPPGMPEAFF
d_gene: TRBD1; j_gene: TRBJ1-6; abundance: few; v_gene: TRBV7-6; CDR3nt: TGTGCCAGCAGCCCGGGACAGGGGAGAAATTCACCCCTCCACTTT; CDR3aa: CASSPGQGRNSPLHF
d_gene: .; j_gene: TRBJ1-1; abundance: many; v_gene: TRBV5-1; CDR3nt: TGCGCCAGCAGCGCGGCACCAGGGAACACTGAAGCTTTCTTT; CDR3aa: CASSAAPGNTEAFF
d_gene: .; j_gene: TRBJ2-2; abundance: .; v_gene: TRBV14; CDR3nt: TGTGCCAGCAGCGAAAGGGGGACTGCCACCGGGGAGCTGTTTTTT; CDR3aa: CASSERGTATGELFF
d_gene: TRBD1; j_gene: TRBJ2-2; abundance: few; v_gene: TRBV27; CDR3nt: TGTGCCAGCGGGGGACAGACGAACACCGGGGAGCTGTTTTTT; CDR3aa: CASGGQTNTGELFF
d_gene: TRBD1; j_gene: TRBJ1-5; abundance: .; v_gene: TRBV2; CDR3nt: TGTGCCAGCAGTGGGACAGGATTACGGCAGCCCCAGCATTTT; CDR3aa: CASSGTGLRQPQHF
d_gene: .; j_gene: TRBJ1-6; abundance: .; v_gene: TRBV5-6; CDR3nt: TGTGCCAGCAGCTTGGGGTCTTTAGCAGATTCACCCCTCCACTTT; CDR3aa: CASSLGSLADSPLHF
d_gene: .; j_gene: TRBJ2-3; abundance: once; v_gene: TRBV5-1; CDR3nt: TGCGCCAGCAGCTTAATAGCGGAGGATACGCAGTATTTT; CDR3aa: CASSLIAEDTQYF
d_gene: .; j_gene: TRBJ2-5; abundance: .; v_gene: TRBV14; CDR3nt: TGTGCCAGCAGCCAGGGGACCGTCCGGGGAGAGACCCAGTACTTC; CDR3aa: CASSQGTVRGETQYF
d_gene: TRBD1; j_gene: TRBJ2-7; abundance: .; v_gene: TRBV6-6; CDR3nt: TGTGCCAGCAGTGACCAGGGGGTGAAGAACGAGCAGTACTTC; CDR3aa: CASSDQGVKNEQYF
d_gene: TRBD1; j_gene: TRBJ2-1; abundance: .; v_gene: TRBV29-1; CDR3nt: TGCAGCGCTCCGGACAGGGTAACCTACAATGAGCAGTTCTTC; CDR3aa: CSAPDRVTYNEQFF
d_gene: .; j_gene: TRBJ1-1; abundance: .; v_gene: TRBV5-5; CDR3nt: TGTGCCAGCAGCCCTTGGACCGGCCGGGGCACTGAAGCTTTCTTT; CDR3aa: CASSPWTGRGTEAFF
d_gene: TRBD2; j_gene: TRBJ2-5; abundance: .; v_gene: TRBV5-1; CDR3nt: TGCGCCAGCAACGGCGGGGGACAAGAGACCCAGTACTTC; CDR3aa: CASNGGGQETQYF
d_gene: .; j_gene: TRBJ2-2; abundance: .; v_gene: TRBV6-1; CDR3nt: TGTGCCAGCAGTGAAATTTGGGCAGGGAACGTGGGGGAGCTGTTTTTT; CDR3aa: CASSEIWAGNVGELFF
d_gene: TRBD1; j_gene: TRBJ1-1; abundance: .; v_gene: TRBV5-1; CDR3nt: TGCGCCAGCAGCGGGGACAGGGGGCGGCTGAACACTGAAGCTTTCTTT; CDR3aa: CASSGDRGRLNTEAFF
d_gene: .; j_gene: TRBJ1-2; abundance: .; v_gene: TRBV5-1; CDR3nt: TGCGCCAGCAGCCGTGGGACGGTATCAGCTAACTATGGCTACACCTTC; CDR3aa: CASSRGTVSANYGYTF